These 14 T cell receptor beta chains were sequenced from one sample in a study of T cells in Graves' hyperthyroidism and ophthalmopathy. Template material for amplifying TCR beta CDR3 regions consisted of RNA transcripts. RT-PCR in the first round (using the HTBI primer set) targeted the TCR CDR3. TCRdb re-called the multiplex PCR reads with MiXCR, one entry per CDR3 protein. The sample lists about 520,000 distinct CDR3 sequences, roughly 24% seen once, with about 11% in the top ten. The specimen was blood. Receptor source: a woman in her 30s with Graves' ophthalmopathy.

This clonotype came up many times. V usage is TRBV7-8 and J usage is TRBJ2-7; no firm D call. There are 13 residues in the CDR3. The V gene lost 1 base and the J gene lost 4 bases, with 8 bases spanning the gap. Germline lookup yields CDR1 SGHVS and CDR2 FQNEAQ. The CDR3 region has the DNA TGTGCCAGCAGCTTAGTTTTCCGTTACGAGCAGTACTTC. Protein: CASSLVFRYEQYF.

In this sample, this clonotype turned up a few times. A much larger clone lies a single base off, so this may be a read error. This chain connects TRBV6-1 to TRBJ2-5, with D unresolved. CDR3 length: 11 residues. Germline V gene sequence: CDR1 MNHNS, CDR2 SASEGT. The CDR3 DNA reads TGTGCCACCGGAGTGCAAGAGACCAAGTACTTC. Its protein product is CATGVQETKYF.

This clonotype was counted between two and nine times. V usage is TRBV2 and J usage is TRBJ2-2, with 8 bases aligning to TRBD1. V was pared by 7 bases and J by 1 base, with 2 bases of the junction left unmatched. Germline V gives CDR1 SNHLY, CDR2 FYNNEI. This CDR3 has 14 residues. CDR3 protein: CASTRGRNTGELFF. CDR3 nucleotides: TGTGCCAGCACCAGGGGGCGGAACACCGGGGAGCTGTTTTTT.

This clonotype was recorded many times. V and J are TRBV9 and TRBJ2-2; 7 bases fit TRBD2. The CDR3 length is 18 residues. Germline assignment: CDR1 SGDLS and CDR2 YYNGEE. The V and J ends lost 0 bases and 3 bases, in that order; junction bases with no gene match: 11. This CDR3 is CASSVEAGGWEYTGELFF. The CDR3 nucleotides read TGTGCCAGCAGCGTAGAGGCCGGGGGGTGGGAGTACACCGGGGAGCTGTTTTTT.

This clonotype was observed at least ten times. The chain carries TRBV27 and TRBJ1-1, with D perhaps matching TRBD1 (6 bases). The ends were cut back, 3 bases at V and 6 bases at J, with 14 bases in the middle. Germline values: CDR1 MNHEY, CDR2 SMNVEV (reference sequence). This CDR3 contains 14 residues. The CDR3 DNA is TGTGCCAGCAGTTTGTACAGGGATGAGGCTGAAGCTTTCTTT. Amino acids: CASSLYRDEAEAFF.

This chain links TRBV30 with TRBJ1-2; D unresolved. This CDR3 region has 13 residues. V was cut by 0 bases and J by 3 bases, with 8 bases left in between. Germline V gives CDR1 GTSNPN, CDR2 SVGIG (reference sequence). This chain's CDR3 is CAWSVGWYYGYTF. Written as DNA, the CDR3 is TGTGCCTGGAGTGTGGGGTGGTACTATGGCTACACCTTC.

The genes are TRBV2 and TRBJ1-5; no firm D call. CDR1 and CDR2 (germline): SNHLY, FYNNEI. The CDR3 spans 14 residues. Trimming pared 5 bases from V and 2 bases from J, leaving 10 bases between. The CDR3 coding sequence is TGTGCCAGCAGTACTGAGCTCCGCAATCAGCCCCAGCATTTT. This gives the protein CASSTELRNQPQHF.

This clonotype was seen a few times. The genes are TRBV30 and TRBJ1-2, with 8 bases identical to TRBD1. V lost 4 bases and J lost 2; bases outside the gene matches: 3. The CDR3 spans 13 residues. Germline lookup yields CDR1 GTSNPN and CDR2 SVGIG (reference sequence). The CDR3 reads CAWTRQGNYGYTF. The CDR3 nucleotides read TGTGCCTGGACCAGACAGGGGAACTATGGCTACACCTTC.

This clonotype was recorded a few times. The rearrangement links TRBV6-1 to TRBJ1-1; no definite D call. There are 11 residues in the CDR3. CDR1 is MNHNS, CDR2 SASEGT, per germline. With 3 bases removed from V and 4 bases from J, the gap between germline ends came to 3 bases. CDR3 amino acids: CASSDPTEAFF. The DNA of the CDR3 is TGTGCCAGCAGTGACCCCACTGAAGCTTTCTTT.

The chain carries TRBV7-2 and TRBJ2-7, with 11 bases aligning to TRBD2. Looked up from germline, CDR1 is SGHTA and CDR2 is FQGNSA. This CDR3 spans 18 amino acids. Losses at the gene ends were 0 bases for V and 0 bases for J; bases not matched to a gene: 7. CDR3 residues: CASSLAVIAGGPSYEQYF. DNA for the CDR3: TGTGCCAGCAGCTTAGCGGTAATAGCGGGGGGGCCCTCCTACGAGCAGTACTTC.

The chain recombines TRBV6-5 with TRBJ1-1, with 8 bases that match TRBD1. This CDR3 contains 17 residues. Losses at the gene ends were 4 bases for V and 0 bases for J; bases not matched to a gene: 10. Germline V gene lookup returns CDR1 MNHEY and CDR2 SVGAGI. Written as DNA, the CDR3 is TGTGCCAGCAGTTTCTGGGCAGGGGGCTCCATGAACACTGAAGCTTTCTTT. Translation: CASSFWAGGSMNTEAFF.

This clonotype was detected a few times. The genes are TRBV2 and TRBJ1-1, with D perhaps matching TRBD1 (5 bases). V lost 6 bases and J lost 0, with 11 bases in between. Germline loops: CDR1 SNHLY, CDR2 FYNNEI. The CDR3 is made up of 14 amino acids. CDR3 residues: CASRLGGVNTEAFF. DNA for the CDR3: TGTGCCAGCAGGCTGGGGGGGGTGAACACTGAAGCTTTCTTT.

This clonotype was counted at least ten times. This chain links TRBV5-1 with TRBJ1-1; the match to TRBD1 covers 9 bases. The trim removed 2 bases at V and 4 bases at J, leaving 3 bases unmatched. This CDR3 is built from 14 residues. CDR1 and CDR2 from the germline V gene are SGHRS and YFSETQ. The CDR3 region has the DNA TGCGCCAGCAGCTTAGACAGGGGGGTCACTGAAGCTTTCTTT. Amino acids: CASSLDRGVTEAFF.

The table lists this clonotype with many counts. V gene TRBV19 combines with J gene TRBJ1-1; D might be TRBD1 (5 bases). Germline V gene lookup returns CDR1 LNHDA and CDR2 SQIVND (reference sequence). V was cut by 5 bases and J by 5 bases, with 9 bases left in between. The CDR3 spans 12 residues. CDR3 region: CASSVGATEAFF. The DNA of the CDR3 is TGTGCCAGTAGTGTCGGGGCAACTGAAGCTTTCTTT. Variable domain in full (rest from reference TRBV19 and TRBJ1-1): DGGITQSPKYLFRKEGQNVTLSCEQNLNHDAMYWYRQDPGQGLRLIYYSQIVNDFQKGDIAEGYSVSREKKESFPLTVTSAQKNPTAFYLCASSVGATEAFFGQGTRLTVV.